This entry concerns a single T cell receptor (beta chain). The data were taken from a study of blood T cell repertoires in COVID-19. Study as a whole: The samples span acute and convalescent COVID-19 from the United States, Italy and Spain. Sources were T cells, B-cell-depleted T cells, or PBMCs; the material itself was cDNA or gDNA.

As originally analysed: For nucleated cells, counts were estimated from reference gene primer amplification. The repertoire was sequenced with immunoSEQ multiplex PCR; TCRdb's copy has only in-frame clones and lacks some. Clone size and V and J calls were adopted from that table, with D and trimming inferred from the DNA. The sample yields roughly 250,000 clones, 83% seen once. Losses at the gene ends were 5 bases for V and 6 bases for J; bases not matched to a gene: 9. Germline V CDR1 and CDR2: SEHNR, FQNEAQ (reference sequence). The CDR3 spans 16 residues. V is TRBV7-9 and J is TRBJ2-7, with 14 positions matching TRBD2. The sequence was obtained from a human donor in a cohort sampled during active COVID-19. The source material was peripheral blood. Here the CDR3 DNA reads TGTGCCAGCAGCCCGAAGGGACTAGCGGGAGTTACCGAGCAGTACTTC. As protein: CASSPKGLAGVTEQYF.